This T cell receptor beta chain was found in a study of CD8+ T cells in alopecia areata. Study as a whole: Among treated patients, oral tofacitinib was administered at 5 to 10 mg twice daily. It was 6 to 18 months of tofacitinib, and then there were 6 months off drug. Study-level results: Sequencing of scalp tissue also captures the resident alphabeta T cells of normal skin. Compared with normal scalp, lesional scalp had higher clonality and more expanded CD8+ clones.

This CDR3 is built from 15 residues. Germline loops: CDR1 SGHRS, CDR2 YFSETQ. Losses at the gene ends were 2 bases for V and 4 bases for J; bases not matched to a gene: 4. cDNA prepared by RNA extraction and subsequent reverse transcription served as the template for sequencing. The data were produced by immunoSEQ multiplex PCR, yet TCRdb's version contains in-frame clones alone and is incomplete. The sample records 220,000 or so clones, about 53% being singletons. As to this clone: The antigen is undetermined.

This sample comprised CD4+ T cells sorted from blood, obtained at week 0. The sequence derives from a human donor with alopecia areata. This sequence joins TRBV5-1 and TRBJ2-3; 10 bases line up with TRBD2. The CDR3 region is CASSFERGGPDTQYF. DNA for the CDR3: TGCGCCAGCAGCTTTGAGCGGGGGGGCCCAGATACGCAGTATTTT.